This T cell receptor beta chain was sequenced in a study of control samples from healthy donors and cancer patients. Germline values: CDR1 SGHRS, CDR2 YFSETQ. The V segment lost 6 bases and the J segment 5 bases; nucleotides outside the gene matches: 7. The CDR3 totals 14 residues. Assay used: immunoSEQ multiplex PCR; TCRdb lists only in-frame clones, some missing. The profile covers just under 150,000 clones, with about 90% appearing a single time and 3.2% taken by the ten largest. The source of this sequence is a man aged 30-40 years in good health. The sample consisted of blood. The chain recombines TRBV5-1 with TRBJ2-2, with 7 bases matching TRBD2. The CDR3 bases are TGCGCCAGCAAATTAGGCGGGGGAACCGGGGAGCTGTTTTTT. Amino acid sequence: CASKLGGGTGELFF. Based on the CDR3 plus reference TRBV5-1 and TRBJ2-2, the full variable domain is KAGVTQTPRYLIKTRGQQVTLSCSPISGHRSVSWYQQTPGQGLQFLFEYFSETQRNKGNFPGRFSGRQFSNSRSEMNVSTLELGDSALYLCASKLGGGTGELFFGEGSRLTVL.